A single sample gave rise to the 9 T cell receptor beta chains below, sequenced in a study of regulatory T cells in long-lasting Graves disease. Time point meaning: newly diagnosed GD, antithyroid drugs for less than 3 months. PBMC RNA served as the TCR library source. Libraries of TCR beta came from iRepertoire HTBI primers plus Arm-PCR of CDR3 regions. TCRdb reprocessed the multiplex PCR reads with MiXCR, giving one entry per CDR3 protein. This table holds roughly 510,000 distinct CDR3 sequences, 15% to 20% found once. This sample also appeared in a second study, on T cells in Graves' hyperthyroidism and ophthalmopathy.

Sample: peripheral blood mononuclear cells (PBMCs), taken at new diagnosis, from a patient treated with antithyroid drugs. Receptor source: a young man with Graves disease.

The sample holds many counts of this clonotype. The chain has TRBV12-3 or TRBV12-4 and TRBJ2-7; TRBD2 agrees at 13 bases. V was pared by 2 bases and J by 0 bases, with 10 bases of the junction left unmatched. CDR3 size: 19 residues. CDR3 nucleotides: TGTGCCAGCAGTTTATCGCAAGGACGACTAGCGGGGGGCTCCTACGAGCAGTACTTC. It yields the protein CASSLSQGRLAGGSYEQYF.

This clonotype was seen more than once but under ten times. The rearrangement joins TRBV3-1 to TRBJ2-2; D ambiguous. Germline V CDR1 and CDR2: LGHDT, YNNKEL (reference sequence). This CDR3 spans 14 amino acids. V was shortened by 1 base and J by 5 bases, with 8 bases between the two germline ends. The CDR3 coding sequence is TGTGCCAGCAGCCAAGGAGGTACGACCGGGGAGCTGTTTTTT. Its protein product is CASSQGGTTGELFF.

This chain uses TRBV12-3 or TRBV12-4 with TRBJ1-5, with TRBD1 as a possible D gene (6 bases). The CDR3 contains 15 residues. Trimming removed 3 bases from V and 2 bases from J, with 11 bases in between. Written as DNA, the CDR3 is TGTGCCAGCAGTTTGGTGGGGGCTGGCAATCAGCCCCAGCATTTT. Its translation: CASSLVGAGNQPQHF.

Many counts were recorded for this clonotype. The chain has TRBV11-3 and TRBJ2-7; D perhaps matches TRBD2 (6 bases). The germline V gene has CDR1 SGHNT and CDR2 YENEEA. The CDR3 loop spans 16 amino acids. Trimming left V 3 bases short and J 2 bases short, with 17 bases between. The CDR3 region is CASSFGTELAAYEQYF. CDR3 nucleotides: TGTGCCAGCAGCTTCGGGACGGAACTAGCAGCCTACGAGCAGTACTTC.

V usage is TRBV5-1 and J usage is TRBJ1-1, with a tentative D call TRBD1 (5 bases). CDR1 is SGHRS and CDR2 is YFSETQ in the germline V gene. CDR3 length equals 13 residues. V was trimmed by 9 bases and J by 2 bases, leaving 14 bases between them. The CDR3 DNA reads TGCGCCACCCTCCGGGACCCAAACACTGAAGCTTTCTTT. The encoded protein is CATLRDPNTEAFF.

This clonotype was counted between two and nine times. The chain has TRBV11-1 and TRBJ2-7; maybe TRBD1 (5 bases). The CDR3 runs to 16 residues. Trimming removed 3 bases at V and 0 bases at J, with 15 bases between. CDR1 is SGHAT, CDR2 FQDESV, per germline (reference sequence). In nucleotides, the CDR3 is TGTGCCAGCAGCTTGGAGAGTGGGGCTTCCTCCTACGAGCAGTACTTC. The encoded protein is CASSLESGASSYEQYF.

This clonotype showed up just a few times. CDR3 protein: CSARDSRGLKEFEQYF. CDR3 DNA sequence: TGCAGTGCTAGAGATTCGAGGGGCCTCAAAGAGTTCGAGCAGTACTTC. This chain connects TRBV20-1 to TRBJ2-7; either TRBD1 or TRBD2 may fit D (5 bases each). V was cut by 0 bases and J by 6 bases, with 21 bases left in between. Germline V lookup: CDR1 DFQATT, CDR2 SNEGSKA (reference sequence). The CDR3 has 16 residues.

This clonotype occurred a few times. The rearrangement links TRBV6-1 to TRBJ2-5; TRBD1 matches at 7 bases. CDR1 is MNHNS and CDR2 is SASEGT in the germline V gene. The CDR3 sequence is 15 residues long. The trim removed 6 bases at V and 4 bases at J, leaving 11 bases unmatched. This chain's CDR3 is CASSLLLSGGETQYF. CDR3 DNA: TGTGCCAGCAGCCTCTTATTGTCAGGGGGAGAGACCCAGTACTTC.

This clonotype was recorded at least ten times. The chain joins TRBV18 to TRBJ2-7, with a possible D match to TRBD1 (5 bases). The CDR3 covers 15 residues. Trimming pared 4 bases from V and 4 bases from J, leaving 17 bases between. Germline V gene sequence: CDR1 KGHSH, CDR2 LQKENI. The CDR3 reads CASSLTGQGEYEQYF. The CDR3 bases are TGTGCCAGCTCACTAACCGGACAAGGGGAATACGAGCAGTACTTC. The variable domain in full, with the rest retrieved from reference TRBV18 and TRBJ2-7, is NAGVMQNPRHLVRRRGQEARLRCSPMKGHSHVYWYRQLPEEGLKFMVYLQKENIIDESGMPKERFSAEFPKEGPSILRIQQVVRGDSAAYFCASSLTGQGEYEQYFGPGTRLTVT.